These 13 T cell receptor beta chains share one sample of origin, sequenced in a study of response to subunit inactivated influenza vaccine (dated by TCRdb to 2016 to 2019). The receptor library was made with RT-PCR. TCRdb lists the instrument as Illumina HiSeq 2500. Using fastp trimming at Q25 and MiXCR clonotype assembly, TCRdb reanalyzed the public sequencing data and kept in-frame beta chains. Under each unique CDR3 protein, matching rows form one entry showing the most common genes and DNA. This sample is represented by roughly 170,000 distinct CDR3 sequences; 7.5% to 10% of them were singletons. The ten largest account for around 9.9% of the sample. The sequenced sample was non-naive T cells sorted from PBMCs, obtained on the day of vaccination. The cell subset or site label of this sample denotes: memory T cell fraction. These receptors came from a man aged 50 or older who received an inactivated influenza vaccine. Donor details come from another sample of the same person, matched by shared clones.

This clonotype was counted only a few times. The rearrangement uses TRBV12-3 or TRBV12-4 and TRBJ1-2, with 9 bases lining up with TRBD1. Unmatched junction bases numbered 17, after V lost 5 bases and J lost 4 bases. The CDR3 runs to 18 residues. This CDR3 is CASSDSRTGDLYFYGYTF. CDR3 bases: TGTGCCAGCAGTGACTCCCGGACAGGGGACTTATATTTCTATGGCTACACCTTC.

The chain links TRBV5-6 to TRBJ2-5, with 9 nucleotides matching TRBD2. CDR1 and CDR2 from the germline V gene are SGHDT and YYEEEE. The V segment lost 0 bases and the J segment 4 bases; nucleotides outside the gene matches: 4. This CDR3 is 15 amino acids long. Here the CDR3 DNA reads TGTGCCAGCAGCTTGGATGGCGGGGGGGGAGAGACCCAGTACTTC. It yields the protein CASSLDGGGGETQYF.

This clonotype has a handful of counts. The V and J genes are TRBV20-1 and TRBJ1-4; 7 nucleotides agree with TRBD1. Trimming removed 5 bases from V and 4 bases from J; junction bases left unmatched: 10. CDR1 is DFQATT and CDR2 is SNEGSKA in the germline V gene (reference sequence). The CDR3 is made up of 15 amino acids. In nucleotides, the CDR3 is TGCAGTGCTCCAAATTCCGGGACAGTTAATGAAAAACTGTTTTTT. Encoded protein: CSAPNSGTVNEKLFF.

This clonotype has a count of ten or more. This sequence joins TRBV12-3 or TRBV12-4 and TRBJ2-1, with TRBD1 matching 7 bases. V gave up 0 bases and J gave up 10 bases; unmatched junction bases: 3. This CDR3 contains 13 residues. In DNA, the CDR3 is TGTGCCAGCAGTTTAGCGATGGACAGGGAGCAGTTCTTC. Translating gives CASSLAMDREQFF.

This clonotype was seen repeatedly, ten times or more. The chain has TRBV7-9 and TRBJ2-1; TRBD2 matches 12 bases. CDR1 and CDR2 from the germline V gene are SEHNR and FQNEAQ (reference sequence). There are 16 residues in the CDR3. V lost 2 bases, J lost 9 bases, and 8 bases stayed unmatched. DNA of the CDR3: TGTGCCAGCAGCTTATCTCTGGCTAGCGGGAGGGGTGAGCAGTTCTTC. Translated, it gives CASSLSLASGRGEQFF.

This rearrangement joins TRBV5-1 to TRBJ2-5; 9 bases map to TRBD1. Germline loops: CDR1 SGHRS, CDR2 YFSETQ. The CDR3 runs to 14 residues. V was clipped by 0 bases and J by 5 bases; unmatched bases: 2. CDR3 sequence (DNA): TGCGCCAGCAGCTTGGTTGGACAGGGGGAGACCCAGTACTTC. This gives the protein CASSLVGQGETQYF.

This clonotype appeared a few times. The chain is built from TRBV12-3 or TRBV12-4 and TRBJ2-1; 7 nucleotides match TRBD1. CDR3 length: 16 residues. The V segment lost 5 bases and the J segment 1 base; nucleotides outside the gene matches: 8. The CDR3 nucleotides read TGTGCCAGCAGTCGCCGACAGGGTCGGTCCTACAATGAGCAGTTCTTC. Its protein is CASSRRQGRSYNEQFF.

At least ten counts were recorded for this clonotype. This sequence joins TRBV4-3 and TRBJ2-7, with 8 bases identical to TRBD1. J gave up 4 bases and V 6 bases, and 2 bases lay outside the gene matches. This CDR3 region has 12 residues. Germline V gene sequence: CDR1 LGHNA, CDR2 YSLEER. The chain's CDR3 is CASSNRGYEQYF. In nucleotides, the CDR3 is TGCGCCAGCAGTAACAGGGGGTACGAGCAGTACTTC.

J is TRBJ2-1 and V is TRBV20-1; the D is unclear. Germline V lookup: CDR1 DFQATT, CDR2 SNEGSKA (reference sequence). The length of the CDR3 is 15 residues. The germline V and J ends were trimmed by 3 bases and 4 bases, with 16 bases remaining between them. The CDR3 DNA reads TGCAGTGCTAGCCAGAGTAGTATGTGGTACAATGAGCAGTTCTTC. Protein sequence: CSASQSSMWYNEQFF.

This clonotype has at least ten counts. This chain connects TRBV28 to TRBJ2-2; TRBD2 is a possible D gene (6 bases). Trimming pared 2 bases from V and 6 bases from J, leaving 19 bases between. The germline V gene encodes CDR1 MDHEN and CDR2 SYDVKM. The CDR3 has 17 amino acids. The CDR3 sequence is CASSLQYGGGKAGELFF. DNA for the CDR3: TGTGCCAGCAGTTTACAATATGGGGGAGGAAAGGCCGGGGAGCTGTTTTTT.

This clonotype has only a few counts. The V gene is TRBV7-9, the J gene TRBJ2-7; D could derive from TRBD1 or TRBD2 (5 bases each). This CDR3 region has 15 residues. Trimming took off 3 bases at V and 6 bases at J, with 18 bases between the two ends. CDR1 is SEHNR and CDR2 is FQNEAQ in the germline V gene (reference sequence). In nucleotides, the CDR3 is TGTGCCAGCAGCTTGGCCCAGGGCCCGAGCGGCGAGCAGTACTTC. Translating gives CASSLAQGPSGEQYF.

This clonotype was detected only a few times. The chain uses TRBV9 and TRBJ2-2, with 7 bases matching TRBD2. After removal of 4 bases from V and 5 bases from J, the junction contained 14 bases not matched to a gene. The germline V gene has CDR1 SGDLS and CDR2 YYNGEE. The CDR3 has 17 amino acids. The DNA for the CDR3 is TGTGCCAGCAGCCCTTCTGGCGGGGGAGCCTGGACCGGGGAGCTGTTTTTT. Encoded protein: CASSPSGGGAWTGELFF.

The gene calls are TRBV3-1 and TRBJ1-5, with D possibly TRBD1 on 5 matching bases. V lost 1 base, J lost 3 bases, and 10 bases lay in between. The CDR3 totals 15 residues. Germline values: CDR1 LGHDT, CDR2 YNNKEL (reference sequence). Here the CDR3 DNA reads TGTGCCAGCAGCCAAGGCATAGGGGCCAATCAGCCCCAGCATTTT. Translating it yields CASSQGIGANQPQHF.